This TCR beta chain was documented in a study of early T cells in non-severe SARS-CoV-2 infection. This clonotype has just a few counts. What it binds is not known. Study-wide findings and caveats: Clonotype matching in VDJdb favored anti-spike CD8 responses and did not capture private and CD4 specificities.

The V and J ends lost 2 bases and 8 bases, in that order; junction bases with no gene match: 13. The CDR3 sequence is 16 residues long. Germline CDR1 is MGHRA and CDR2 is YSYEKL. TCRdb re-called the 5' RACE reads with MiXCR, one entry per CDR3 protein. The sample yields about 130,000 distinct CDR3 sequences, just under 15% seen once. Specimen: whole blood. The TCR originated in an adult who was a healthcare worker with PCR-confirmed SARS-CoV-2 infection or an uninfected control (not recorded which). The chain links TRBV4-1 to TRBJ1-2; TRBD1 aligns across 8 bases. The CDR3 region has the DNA TGCGCCAGCAGCCAATCCACCAGGACAGGGATAAGGGGCTACACCTTC. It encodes CASSQSTRTGIRGYTF.